This TCR beta chain was sequenced during a study of CD8+ T cells in alopecia areata. Study findings and constraints: Under tofacitinib, numerous expanded lesional clonotypes remained detectable in scalp and blood. In patients, TCRs were shared less clearly than in mice, and HLA may possibly be involved. Greater clonality was observed in lesional scalp samples, especially alopecia totalis/universalis, versus normal scalp. Tofacitinib significantly decreased scalp clonality and expanded CD8+ clones among top 100.

After isolation, RNA underwent reverse transcription to generate cDNA as the sequencing template. Generated by immunoSEQ multiplex PCR, the TCRdb table keeps only in-frame clones and is missing some. The repertoire holds 90,000 or so clones, roughly 47% seen once, with about 17% in the top ten. Turning to this clone: The target antigen is unknown.

The treatment here: oral pan-JAK inhibitor, 5-10 mg twice daily. Trimming cost V 7 bases and J 0 bases, with 9 bases left between them. CDR1 is SQVTM, CDR2 ANQGSEA, per germline. The CDR3 totals 12 residues. The sequencing used CD8+ T cells sorted from blood, collected at week 24, from a patient treated with tofacitinib. The chain combines TRBV29-1 with TRBJ2-5, with a possible D match to TRBD1 (6 bases). The clonotype was recovered from a human donor with alopecia areata. DNA of the CDR3: TGCAGCGCAACAGGGAACCAAGAGACCCAGTACTTC. Translation: CSATGNQETQYF.